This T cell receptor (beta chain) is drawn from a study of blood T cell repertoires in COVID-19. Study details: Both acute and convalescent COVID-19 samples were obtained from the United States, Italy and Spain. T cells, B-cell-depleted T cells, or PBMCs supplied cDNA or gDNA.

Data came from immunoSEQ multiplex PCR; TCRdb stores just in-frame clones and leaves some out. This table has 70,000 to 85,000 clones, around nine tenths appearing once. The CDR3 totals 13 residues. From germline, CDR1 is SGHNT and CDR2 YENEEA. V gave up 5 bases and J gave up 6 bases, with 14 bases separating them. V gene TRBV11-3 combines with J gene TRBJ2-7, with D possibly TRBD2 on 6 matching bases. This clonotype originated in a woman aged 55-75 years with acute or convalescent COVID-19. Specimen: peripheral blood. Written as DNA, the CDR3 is TGTGCCAGCAGCCACAGCCACGGGGGCGAGCAGTACTTC. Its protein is CASSHSHGGEQYF.